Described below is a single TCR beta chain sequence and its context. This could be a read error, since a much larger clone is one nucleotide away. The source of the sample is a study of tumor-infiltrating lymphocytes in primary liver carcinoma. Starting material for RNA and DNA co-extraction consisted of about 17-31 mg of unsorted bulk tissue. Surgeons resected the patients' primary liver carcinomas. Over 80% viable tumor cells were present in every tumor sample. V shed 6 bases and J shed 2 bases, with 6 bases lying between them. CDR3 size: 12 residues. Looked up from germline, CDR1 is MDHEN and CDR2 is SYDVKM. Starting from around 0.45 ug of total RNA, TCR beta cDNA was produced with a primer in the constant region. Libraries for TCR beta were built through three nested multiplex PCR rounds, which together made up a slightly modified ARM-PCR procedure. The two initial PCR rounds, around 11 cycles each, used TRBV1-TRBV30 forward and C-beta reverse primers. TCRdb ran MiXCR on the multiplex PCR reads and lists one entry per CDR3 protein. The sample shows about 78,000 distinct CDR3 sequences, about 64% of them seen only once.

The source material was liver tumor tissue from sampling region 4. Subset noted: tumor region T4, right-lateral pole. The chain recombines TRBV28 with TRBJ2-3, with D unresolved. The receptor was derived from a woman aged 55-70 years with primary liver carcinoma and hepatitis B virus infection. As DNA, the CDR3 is TGTGCCAGCAGGGGGAACACAGATACGCAGTATTTT. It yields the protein CASRGNTDTQYF.